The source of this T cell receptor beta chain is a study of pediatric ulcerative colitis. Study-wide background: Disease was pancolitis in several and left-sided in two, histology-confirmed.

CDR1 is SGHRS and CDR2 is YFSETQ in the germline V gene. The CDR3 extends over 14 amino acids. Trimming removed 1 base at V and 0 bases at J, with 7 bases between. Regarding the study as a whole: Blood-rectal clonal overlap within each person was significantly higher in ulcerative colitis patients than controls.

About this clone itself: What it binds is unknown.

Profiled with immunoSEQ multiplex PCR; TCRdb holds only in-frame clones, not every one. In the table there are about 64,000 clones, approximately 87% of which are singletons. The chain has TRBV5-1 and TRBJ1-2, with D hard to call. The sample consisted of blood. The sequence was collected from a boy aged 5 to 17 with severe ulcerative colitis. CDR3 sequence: CASSLSSSNYGYTF. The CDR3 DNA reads TGCGCCAGCAGCTTGTCGAGTTCTAACTATGGCTACACCTTC.